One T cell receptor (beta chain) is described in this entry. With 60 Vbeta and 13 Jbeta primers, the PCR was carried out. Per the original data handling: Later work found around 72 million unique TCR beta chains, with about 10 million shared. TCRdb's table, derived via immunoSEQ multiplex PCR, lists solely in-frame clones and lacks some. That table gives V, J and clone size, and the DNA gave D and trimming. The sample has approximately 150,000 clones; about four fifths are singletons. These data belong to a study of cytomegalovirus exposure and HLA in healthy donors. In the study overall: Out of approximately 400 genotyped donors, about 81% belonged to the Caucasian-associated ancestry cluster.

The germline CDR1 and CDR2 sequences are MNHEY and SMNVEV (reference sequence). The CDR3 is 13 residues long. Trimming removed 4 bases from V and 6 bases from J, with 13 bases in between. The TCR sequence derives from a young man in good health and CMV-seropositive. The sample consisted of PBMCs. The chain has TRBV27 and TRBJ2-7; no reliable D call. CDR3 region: CASSSDLETEQYF. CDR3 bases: TGTGCCAGCAGTTCAGACTTGGAGACCGAGCAGTACTTC.